This T cell receptor (beta chain) was captured by sequencing in a study of CD8+ T cells in alopecia areata. This clone was counted a single time. Other DNA sequences within the sample encode an identical CDR3. Treatment indicated: oral pan-JAK inhibitor, 5-10 mg twice daily. The ends were cut back, 0 bases at V and 0 bases at J, with 3 bases in the middle. The CDR3 is 13 amino acids. Germline loops: CDR1 GTSNPN, CDR2 SVGIG (reference sequence). cDNA prepared by RNA extraction and subsequent reverse transcription served as the template for sequencing. Libraries were prepared by immunoSEQ multiplex PCR; TCRdb keeps only in-frame clonotypes and omits some of them. The sample carries 250,000 to 350,000 clones, 60% recorded once.

Sequenced material: CD4+ T cells sorted from blood, taken at approximately week 51, from a patient treated with tofacitinib. The origin of this receptor is a human donor with alopecia areata. This sequence joins TRBV30 and TRBJ1-3; D not certain. The CDR3 DNA reads TGTGCCTGGAGTGTTGGCTCTGGAAACACCATATATTTT. Translated, it gives CAWSVGSGNTIYF.